Each of the 27 T cell receptor beta chains below was sequenced from the same sample in a study of T-cell memory formation after mild COVID-19. MiXCR, applied by TCRdb to the 5' RACE reads, yields one record per CDR3 protein. The table has roughly 150,000 distinct CDR3 sequences, 13% seen once. Sequencing input: PBMCs or a T cell subset sorted from them (not recorded which). These receptor sequences come from a man younger than 35 who had mild COVID-19 (a few samples of this study predate the infection). Cell type and time point are not known.

V gene TRBV18 combines with J gene TRBJ2-1, with D tentatively TRBD1 or TRBD2 (7 bases each). V lost 2 bases and J lost 9, with 11 bases in between. The CDR3 loop spans 13 amino acids. Germline assignment: CDR1 KGHSH and CDR2 LQKENI. The CDR3: CASSPDREGEQFF. In DNA, the CDR3 is TGTGCCAGCTCACCAGACAGGGAGGGTGAGCAGTTCTTC.

In this sample, this clonotype turned up a few times. This chain joins TRBV12-3 or TRBV12-4 and TRBJ1-3; possibly TRBD1 for D (5 bases). V was pared by 6 bases and J by 0 bases, with 12 bases between. The CDR3 runs to 15 residues. This CDR3 reads CASSRDRSSGNTIYF. The CDR3 nucleotides are TGTGCCAGCAGCCGAGACAGAAGCTCTGGAAACACCATATATTTT.

This chain connects TRBV10-3 to TRBJ2-2; 11 bases agree with TRBD1. Trimming cost V 7 bases and J 7 bases; bases outside gene matches: 5. In germline, CDR1 is ENHRY, CDR2 SYGVKD. This CDR3 is 14 amino acids long. In DNA, the CDR3 is TGTGCCATCACCGGACAGGGGGCAAGCGGGGAGCTGTTTTTT. Translating gives CAITGQGASGELFF.

This clonotype has just a few counts. Compared with germline, one end of the junction differs, possibly owing to a read error. The chain carries TRBV12-3 or TRBV12-4 and TRBJ1-1, with TRBD1 as a possible D gene (5 bases). The CDR3 sequence is 15 residues long. CDR3 DNA sequence: TGTGCCAGCAGCTTAGGCCTTACAGGGAACACTGAAGCTTTCTTT. The encoded protein is CASSLGLTGNTEAFF.

The chain carries TRBV7-2 and TRBJ2-2; 7 bases agree with TRBD2. V lost 2 bases and J lost 3; bases outside the gene matches: 3. This CDR3 comprises 15 residues. Germline V gene lookup returns CDR1 SGHTA and CDR2 FQGNSA. CDR3 in amino acids: CASSLIREDTGELFF. The CDR3 coding sequence is TGTGCCAGCAGCTTAATACGGGAGGACACCGGGGAGCTGTTTTTT.

The V call is TRBV5-1, the J call TRBJ2-7; 11 bases line up with TRBD1. With 4 bases clipped from V and 4 bases from J, the junction kept 4 bases outside the gene matches. The length of the CDR3 is 14 residues. Germline CDR1 is SGHRS and CDR2 is YFSETQ. The CDR3 coding sequence is TGCGCCAGCAGCCCGGGACAGGGGGATTACGAGCAGTACTTC. Translation gives CASSPGQGDYEQYF.

This clonotype was observed a handful of times. The rearrangement joins TRBV20-1 to TRBJ1-1, with 7 bases lining up with TRBD1. CDR1 is DFQATT, CDR2 SNEGSKA, per germline (reference sequence). V lost 6 bases, J lost 0 bases, and 7 bases stayed unmatched. The CDR3 has 14 residues. The CDR3 is CSAEAGGLNTEAFF. CDR3 nucleotides: TGCAGTGCGGAAGCAGGGGGATTGAACACTGAAGCTTTCTTT.

This clonotype has just a few counts. The chain couples TRBV6-5 to TRBJ1-1; maybe TRBD1 (6 bases). CDR3 size: 18 residues. CDR1 MNHEY and CDR2 SVGAGI come from the germline V gene. The V end was cut by 5 bases, the J end by 0 bases, with 22 bases between. The CDR3 spells CASSLEKGQTAMNTEAFF. CDR3 coding DNA: TGTGCCAGCAGTCTCGAGAAGGGACAAACTGCTATGAACACTGAAGCTTTCTTT.

The V call is TRBV14, the J call TRBJ1-2, with TRBD1 matching 8 bases. V shed 4 bases, J shed 6 bases, and the junction held 10 bases outside the gene matches. Germline V lookup: CDR1 SGHDN, CDR2 FVKESK. The CDR3 is 15 residues long. CDR3 sequence (DNA): TGTGCCAGCAGCCGGCTTGGGCAGGGGGCGGATGGCTACACCTTC. This translates into CASSRLGQGADGYTF.

In this sample, this clonotype turned up a few times. CDR3 loop: CASSFAGTQYF. DNA of the CDR3: TGTGCCAGCAGCTTCGCCGGGACCCAGTACTTC. V gene TRBV7-2 combines with J gene TRBJ2-5; D is uncertain. The CDR3 is 11 residues long. V lost 3 bases and J lost 7, with 6 bases in between. Per germline, CDR1 SGHTA and CDR2 FQGNSA. Full variable domain (rest looked up from reference TRBV7-2 and TRBJ2-5): GAGVSQSPSNKVTEKGKDVELRCDPISGHTALYWYRQSLGQGLEFLIYFQGNSAPDKSGLPSDRFSAERTGGSVSTLTIQRTQQEDSAVYLCASSFAGTQYFGPGTRLLVL.

This clonotype has a count of ten or more. V usage is TRBV5-1 and J usage is TRBJ2-2, with D maybe TRBD1 (6 bases). This CDR3 region has 13 residues. V lost 7 bases and J 2 bases, leaving 9 bases between the germline ends. CDR1 and CDR2 from the germline V gene are SGHRS and YFSETQ. This CDR3 is CASGTPNTGELFF. The CDR3 DNA follows: TGCGCCAGCGGGACACCAAACACCGGGGAGCTGTTTTTT.

This clonotype was seen more than once but under ten times. The chain couples TRBV15 to TRBJ1-5, with 8 bases lining up with TRBD1. The trim removed 5 bases at V and 4 bases at J, leaving 7 bases unmatched. This CDR3 has 15 residues. Germline V lookup: CDR1 LNHNV, CDR2 YYDKDF (reference sequence). The CDR3 DNA reads as TGTGCCACCAGCGCACCGACAGGGGCGAATCAGCCCCAGCATTTT. Protein sequence: CATSAPTGANQPQHF. Filled out from reference TRBV15 and TRBJ1-5, the complete variable domain reads DAMVIQNPRYQVTQFGKPVTLSCSQTLNHNVMYWYQQKSSQAPKLLFHYYDKDFNNEADTPDNFQSRRPNTSFCFLDIRSPGLGDTAMYLCATSAPTGANQPQHFGDGTRLSIL.

Concerning this clonotype itself: Compared with germline, one end of the junction differs, possibly owing to a read error. The V call is TRBV7-9, the J call TRBJ1-2; D possibly corresponds to TRBD1 (6 bases). The germline V gene has CDR1 SEHNR and CDR2 FQNEAQ (reference sequence). The CDR3 is made up of 17 amino acids. The CDR3 sequence is CASTLLTKQGSDYGYTF. DNA of the CDR3: TGTGCCAGCACCTTACTAACCAAACAGGGATCCGACTATGGCTACACCTTC.

The sample holds many counts of this clonotype. The chain links TRBV5-1 to TRBJ1-4; TRBD1 matches at 8 bases. Germline V gene lookup returns CDR1 SGHRS and CDR2 YFSETQ. V trimming: 4 bases; J trimming: 4 bases; junction bases outside the gene matches: 9. This CDR3 contains 16 residues. The CDR3: CASSLQGTGGNEKLFF. The CDR3 region has the DNA TGCGCCAGCAGCCTACAAGGAACAGGGGGTAATGAAAAACTGTTTTTT.

This clonotype was detected only a few times. The chain has TRBV20-1 and TRBJ2-7, with D tentatively TRBD2 (6 bases). This CDR3 comprises 13 residues. Germline CDR1 and CDR2: DFQATT and SNEGSKA (reference sequence). V lost 5 bases and J 6 bases, leaving 17 bases between the germline ends. As DNA, the CDR3 is TGCAGTGCTCGGAACCCCAGGGAGGTCGAGCAGTACTTC. Translating it yields CSARNPREVEQYF.

This chain joins TRBV7-6 and TRBJ2-2, with D perhaps matching TRBD2 (6 bases). Germline CDR1 is SGHVS and CDR2 is FNYEAQ. The V and J ends lost 1 base and 1 base respectively, with 10 bases between them. The CDR3 totals 16 residues. The CDR3 nucleotides read TGTGCCAGCAGCTTAGGGGTTAGCGGGAACACCGGGGAGCTGTTTTTT. Translated: CASSLGVSGNTGELFF.

The chain has TRBV28 and TRBJ1-1; D is perhaps TRBD1 (6 bases). The V gene's germline CDR1 is MDHEN and CDR2 SYDVKM. V lost 5 bases to trimming and J lost 6 bases, with 19 bases between them. The CDR3 sequence is 15 residues long. The CDR3 protein is CASSNPGEGDAEAFF. As DNA, the CDR3 is TGTGCCAGCAGTAACCCCGGGGAGGGGGACGCTGAAGCTTTCTTT.

This sequence joins TRBV20-1 and TRBJ2-2; TRBD2 matches 10 bases. V shed 5 bases, J shed 3 bases, and the junction held 6 bases outside the gene matches. Per the germline V gene, CDR1 is DFQATT and CDR2 is SNEGSKA (reference sequence). CDR3 size: 15 residues. The DNA of the CDR3 is TGCAGTGCTCAGCCGACTAGCGGGTACACCGGGGAGCTGTTTTTT. This sequence encodes CSAQPTSGYTGELFF.

The chain links TRBV28 to TRBJ2-3, with TRBD2 matching over 7 bases. This CDR3 is 17 amino acids long. Losses at the gene ends were 0 bases for V and 2 bases for J; bases not matched to a gene: 8. CDR1 and CDR2 (germline): MDHEN, SYDVKM. In nucleotides, the CDR3 is TGTGCCAGCAGTTTATGGAGGCCTAGCGGAGACACAGATACGCAGTATTTT. Translated: CASSLWRPSGDTDTQYF.

The rearrangement joins TRBV28 to TRBJ2-7; D possibly matches TRBD1 or TRBD2 (5 bases each). Germline CDR1 and CDR2: MDHEN and SYDVKM. Deletions cut 7 bases from V and 5 bases from J, with 21 bases between. This CDR3 is built from 15 residues. CDR3 sequence reads: CASIGSQGVPHEQYV. For the CDR3, the DNA is TGTGCCAGCATCGGAAGCCAGGGAGTCCCCCACGAGCAGTACGTC.

This clonotype was found a few times. V usage is TRBV29-1 and J usage is TRBJ1-1, with D possibly TRBD1 on 5 matching bases. The CDR3 extends over 12 amino acids. Between the trimmed V and J ends, which lost 5 bases and 0 bases, there was a span of 7 bases. Germline lookup yields CDR1 SQVTM and CDR2 ANQGSEA. The CDR3 loop reads CSVRQLNTEAFF. The CDR3 coding sequence is TGCAGCGTTAGACAGCTGAACACTGAAGCTTTCTTT.

This rearrangement joins TRBV7-2 to TRBJ2-3; D is perhaps TRBD2 (6 bases). V lost 4 bases and J lost 2, with 16 bases in between. Germline CDR1 is SGHTA and CDR2 is FQGNSA. This CDR3 contains 16 residues. The DNA for the CDR3 is TGTGCCAGCAGCTCGAGGCGGGGCTTCTTCACAGATACGCAGTATTTT. This gives the protein CASSSRRGFFTDTQYF.

This chain uses TRBV20-1 with TRBJ1-1; a possible D gene is TRBD1 (6 bases). CDR1 is DFQATT, CDR2 SNEGSKA, per germline (reference sequence). CDR3 size: 12 residues. The V and J ends lost 8 bases and 5 bases respectively, with 15 bases between them. CDR3: CSSREGGTEAFF. The DNA for the CDR3 is TGCAGTTCCAGGGAGGGGGGGACTGAAGCTTTCTTT.

In its sample, this clonotype was seen a few times. The gene calls are TRBV7-3 and TRBJ2-3; D possibly matches TRBD1 or TRBD2 (7 bases each). CDR1 is SGHTA and CDR2 is FQGTGA in the germline V gene. This CDR3 has 15 amino acids. V lost 5 bases and J lost 1, with 13 bases in between. The CDR3 here is CASSPGRGRTDTQYF. The CDR3 nucleotides read TGTGCCAGCAGCCCGGGGAGGGGGCGCACAGATACGCAGTATTTT.

This clonotype has at least ten counts. One end of the junction fails to match germline, which may point to a read error. The rearrangement uses TRBV7-2 and TRBJ2-3; the match to TRBD2 covers 9 bases. Germline CDR1 SGHTA, CDR2 FQGNSA. CDR3 length: 13 amino acids. The CDR3 DNA reads TGTGCCAGCAGCCTAGCGGGGTCAGATACGCAGTATTTT. Residues: CASSLAGSDTQYF.

V gene TRBV7-9 combines with J gene TRBJ2-7; perhaps TRBD2 as D (7 bases). Trimming took 1 base from V and 3 from J, leaving 13 bases between them. In germline, CDR1 is SEHNR, CDR2 FQNEAQ (reference sequence). CDR3 size: 15 residues. The CDR3 loop reads CASSLEGGLVYEQYV. DNA of the CDR3: TGTGCCAGCAGCTTAGAGGGGGGGCTGGTCTACGAGCAGTACGTC.

The chain joins TRBV4-3 to TRBJ1-1; D unclear. Deletions cut 2 bases from V and 4 bases from J, with 14 bases between. The CDR3 consists of 15 residues. CDR1 LGHNA and CDR2 YSLEER come from the germline V gene. The CDR3 DNA follows: TGCGCCAGCAGCCAAAACCTGGACGGACTCACTGAAGCTTTCTTT. Translation: CASSQNLDGLTEAFF.